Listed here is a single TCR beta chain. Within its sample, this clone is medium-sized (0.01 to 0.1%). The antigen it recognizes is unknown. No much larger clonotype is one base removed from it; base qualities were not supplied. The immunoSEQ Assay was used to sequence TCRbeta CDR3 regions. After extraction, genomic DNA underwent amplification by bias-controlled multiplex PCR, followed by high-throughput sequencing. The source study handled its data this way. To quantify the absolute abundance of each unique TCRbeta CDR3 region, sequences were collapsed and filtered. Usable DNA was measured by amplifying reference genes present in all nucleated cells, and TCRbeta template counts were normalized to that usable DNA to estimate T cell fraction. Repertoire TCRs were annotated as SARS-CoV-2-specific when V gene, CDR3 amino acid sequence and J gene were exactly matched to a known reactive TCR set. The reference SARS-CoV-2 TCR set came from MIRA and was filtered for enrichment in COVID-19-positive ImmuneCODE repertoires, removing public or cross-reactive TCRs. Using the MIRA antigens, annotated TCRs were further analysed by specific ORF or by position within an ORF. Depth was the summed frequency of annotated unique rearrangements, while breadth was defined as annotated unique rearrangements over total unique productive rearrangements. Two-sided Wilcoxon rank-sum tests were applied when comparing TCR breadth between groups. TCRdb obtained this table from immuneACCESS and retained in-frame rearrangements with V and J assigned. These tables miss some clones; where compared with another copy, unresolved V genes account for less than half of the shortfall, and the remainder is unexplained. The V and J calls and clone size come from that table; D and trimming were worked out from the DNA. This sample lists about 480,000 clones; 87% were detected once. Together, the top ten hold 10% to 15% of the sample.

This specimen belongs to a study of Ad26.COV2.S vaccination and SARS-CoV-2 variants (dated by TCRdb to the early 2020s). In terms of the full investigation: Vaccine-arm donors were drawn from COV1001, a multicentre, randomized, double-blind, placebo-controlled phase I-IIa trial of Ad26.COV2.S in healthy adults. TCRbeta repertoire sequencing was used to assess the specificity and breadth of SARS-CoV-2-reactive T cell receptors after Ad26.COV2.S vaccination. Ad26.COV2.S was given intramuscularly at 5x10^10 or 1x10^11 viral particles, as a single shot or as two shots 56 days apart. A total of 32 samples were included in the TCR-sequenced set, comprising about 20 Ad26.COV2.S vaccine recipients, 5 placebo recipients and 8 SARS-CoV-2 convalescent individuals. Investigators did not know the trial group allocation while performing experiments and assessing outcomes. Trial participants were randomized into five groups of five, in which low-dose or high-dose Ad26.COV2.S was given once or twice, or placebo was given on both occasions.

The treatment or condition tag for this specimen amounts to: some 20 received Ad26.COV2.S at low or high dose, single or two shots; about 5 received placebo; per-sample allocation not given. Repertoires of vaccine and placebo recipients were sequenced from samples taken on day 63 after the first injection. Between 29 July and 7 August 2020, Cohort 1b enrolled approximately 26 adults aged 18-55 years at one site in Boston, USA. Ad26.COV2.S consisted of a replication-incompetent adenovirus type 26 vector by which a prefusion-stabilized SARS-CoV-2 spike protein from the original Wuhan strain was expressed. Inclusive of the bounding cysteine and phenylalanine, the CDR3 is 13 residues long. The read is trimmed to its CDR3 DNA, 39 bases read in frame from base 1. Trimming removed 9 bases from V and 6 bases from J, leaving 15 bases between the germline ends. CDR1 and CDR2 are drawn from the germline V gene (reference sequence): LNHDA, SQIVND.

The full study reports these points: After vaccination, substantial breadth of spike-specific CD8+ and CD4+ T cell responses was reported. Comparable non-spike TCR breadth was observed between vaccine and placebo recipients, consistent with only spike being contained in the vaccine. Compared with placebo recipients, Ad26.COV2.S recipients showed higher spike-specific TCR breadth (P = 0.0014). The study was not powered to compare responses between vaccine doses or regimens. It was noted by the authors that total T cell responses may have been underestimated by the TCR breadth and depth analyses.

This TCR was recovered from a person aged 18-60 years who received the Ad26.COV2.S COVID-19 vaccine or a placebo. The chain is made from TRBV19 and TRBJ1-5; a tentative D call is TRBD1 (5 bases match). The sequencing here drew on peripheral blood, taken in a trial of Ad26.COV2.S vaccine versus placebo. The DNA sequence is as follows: TGTGCCAGCACCAGGAGGGGTTTTCAGCCCCAGCATTTT. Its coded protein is CASTRRGFQPQHF.